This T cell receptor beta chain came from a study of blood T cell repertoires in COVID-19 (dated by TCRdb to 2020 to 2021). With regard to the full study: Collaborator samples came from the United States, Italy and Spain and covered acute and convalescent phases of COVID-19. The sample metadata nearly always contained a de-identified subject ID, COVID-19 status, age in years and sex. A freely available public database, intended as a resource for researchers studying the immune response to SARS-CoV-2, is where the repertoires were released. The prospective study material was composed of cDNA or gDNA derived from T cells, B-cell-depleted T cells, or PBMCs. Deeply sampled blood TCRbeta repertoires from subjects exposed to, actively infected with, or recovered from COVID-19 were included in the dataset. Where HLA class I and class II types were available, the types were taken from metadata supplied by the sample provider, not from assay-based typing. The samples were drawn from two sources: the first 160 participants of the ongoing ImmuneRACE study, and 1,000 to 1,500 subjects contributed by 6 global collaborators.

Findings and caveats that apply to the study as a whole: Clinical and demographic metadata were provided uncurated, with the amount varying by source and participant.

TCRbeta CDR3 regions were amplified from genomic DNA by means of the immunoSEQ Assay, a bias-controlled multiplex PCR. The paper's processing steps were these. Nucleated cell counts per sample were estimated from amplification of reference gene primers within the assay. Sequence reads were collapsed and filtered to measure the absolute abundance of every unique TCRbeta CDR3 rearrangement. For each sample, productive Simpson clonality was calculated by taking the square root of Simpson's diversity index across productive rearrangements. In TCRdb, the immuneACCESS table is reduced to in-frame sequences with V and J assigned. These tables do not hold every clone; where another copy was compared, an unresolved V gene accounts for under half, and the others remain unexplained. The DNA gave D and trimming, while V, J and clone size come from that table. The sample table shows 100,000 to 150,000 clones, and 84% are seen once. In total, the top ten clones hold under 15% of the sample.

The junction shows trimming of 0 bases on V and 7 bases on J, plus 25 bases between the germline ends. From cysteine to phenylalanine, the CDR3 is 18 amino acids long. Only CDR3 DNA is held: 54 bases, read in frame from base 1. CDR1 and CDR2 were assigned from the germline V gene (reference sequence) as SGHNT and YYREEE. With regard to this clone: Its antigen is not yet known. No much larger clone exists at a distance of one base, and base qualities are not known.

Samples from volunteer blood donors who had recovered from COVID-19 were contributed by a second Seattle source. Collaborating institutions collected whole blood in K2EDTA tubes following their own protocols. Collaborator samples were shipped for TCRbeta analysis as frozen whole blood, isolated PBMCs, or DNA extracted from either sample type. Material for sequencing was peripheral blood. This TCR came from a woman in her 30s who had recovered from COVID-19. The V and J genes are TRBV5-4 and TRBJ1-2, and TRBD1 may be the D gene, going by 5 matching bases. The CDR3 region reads CASSLAMGQGQSFFGYTF. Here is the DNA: TGTGCCAGCAGCTTGGCCATGGGGCAGGGTCAATCGTTCTTTGGCTACACCTTC.